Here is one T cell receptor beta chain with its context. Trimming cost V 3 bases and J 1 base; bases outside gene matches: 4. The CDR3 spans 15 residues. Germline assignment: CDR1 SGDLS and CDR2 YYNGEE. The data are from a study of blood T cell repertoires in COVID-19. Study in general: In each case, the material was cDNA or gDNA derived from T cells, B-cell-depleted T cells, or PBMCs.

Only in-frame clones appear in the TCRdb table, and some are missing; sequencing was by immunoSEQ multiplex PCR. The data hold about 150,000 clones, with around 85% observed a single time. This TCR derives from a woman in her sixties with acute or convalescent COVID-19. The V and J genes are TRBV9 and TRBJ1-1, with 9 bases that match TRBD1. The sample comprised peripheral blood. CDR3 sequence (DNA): TGTGCCAGCAGCGCAGCGGGACAGGGGAACACTGAAGCTTTCTTT. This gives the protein CASSAAGQGNTEAFF.